These 17 T cell receptor beta chains were all obtained from the same sample, sequenced in a study of blood T cell repertoires in COVID-19. This table comes from immunoSEQ multiplex PCR, and its TCRdb copy is limited to in-frame clones, with some not included. The table shows hundreds of thousands of clones, with around 83% occurring only once. Sequenced: PBMCs or T cells enriched from blood (not recorded which). Receptors originate from a woman aged 40 to 49 who had recovered from COVID-19.

The CDR3, as DNA: TGTGCCAGCAGCTATAGGGGCCCTGAGCAGTTCTTC. Translation gives CASSYRGPEQFF. The chain joins TRBV7-9 to TRBJ2-1, with a possible D match to TRBD1 (5 bases). Germline V CDR1 and CDR2: SEHNR, FQNEAQ (reference sequence). Between the trimmed V and J ends, which lost 4 bases and 9 bases, there was a span of 10 bases. The CDR3 contains 12 residues.

The V gene is TRBV5-5, the J gene TRBJ2-7; D is unresolved. The ends were cut back, 5 bases at V and 3 bases at J, with 12 bases in the middle. This CDR3 contains 13 residues. Per the germline V gene, CDR1 is SGHKS and CDR2 is YYEKEE (reference sequence). The CDR3 bases are TGTGCCAGCAGTGCCGACACCTACTACGAGCAGTACTTC. It specifies CASSADTYYEQYF.

This chain uses TRBV18 with TRBJ2-5; D might be TRBD2 (7 bases). V was pared by 0 bases and J by 4 bases, with 9 bases between. In germline, CDR1 is KGHSH, CDR2 LQKENI. The length of the CDR3 is 14 residues. The CDR3 nucleotides are TGTGCCAGCTCACCACCGGGGGGGCGAGAGACCCAGTACTTC. Translating gives CASSPPGGRETQYF.

The chain combines TRBV4-2 with TRBJ1-1; possible D gene TRBD1, 6 bases. This CDR3 has 16 residues. The germline V gene has CDR1 LGHNA and CDR2 YNFKEQ. Deletions cut 0 bases from V and 1 base from J, with 12 bases between. CDR3: CASSQEPSRGNTEAFF. The CDR3 DNA sequence: TGTGCCAGCAGCCAAGAACCAAGCAGGGGGAACACTGAAGCTTTCTTT.

V and J are TRBV27 and TRBJ1-2; D is possibly TRBD1 (5 bases). CDR1 is MNHEY, CDR2 SMNVEV, per germline (reference sequence). The CDR3 runs to 12 residues. The ends were cut back, 4 bases at V and 8 bases at J, with 11 bases in the middle. For the CDR3, the DNA is TGTGCCAGCAGTTACGGGGGAGGAGGCTACACCTTC. As protein: CASSYGGGGYTF.

J is TRBJ2-7 and V is TRBV9; D perhaps matches TRBD1 (5 bases). V lost 2 bases and J 2 bases, leaving 11 bases between the germline ends. The CDR3 runs 14 residues. Germline CDR1 and CDR2: SGDLS and YYNGEE. The CDR3 region is CASSVSRVAYEQYF. CDR3 nucleotide sequence: TGTGCCAGCAGCGTCAGCAGGGTGGCCTACGAGCAGTACTTC.

The chain's CDR3 is CASRDGRTGQHQPQHF. CDR3 DNA sequence: TGTGCCAGCAGAGATGGCCGGACAGGGCAGCATCAGCCCCAGCATTTT. The rearrangement uses TRBV2 and TRBJ1-5; 8 positions agree with TRBD1. Germline values: CDR1 SNHLY, CDR2 FYNNEI. The junction had 12 bases not matched to a gene; V was cut back by 6 bases and J by 5 bases. The CDR3 extends over 16 amino acids.

The chain has TRBV10-3 and TRBJ2-7; 10 positions match TRBD1. Germline CDR1 and CDR2: ENHRY and SYGVKD. The CDR3 is 13 amino acids. Unmatched junction bases numbered 7, after V lost 7 bases and J lost 7 bases. The CDR3 here is CAIKGQGPQEQYV. Here the CDR3 DNA reads TGTGCCATCAAGGGACAGGGGCCGCAGGAGCAGTACGTC.

The gene calls are TRBV3-1 (or the pseudogene TRBV3-2) and TRBJ1-1, with a weak D call TRBD1 (6 bases). The V gene lost 3 bases and the J gene lost 5 bases, with 10 bases spanning the gap. The CDR3 length is 13 residues. Germline loops: CDR1 LGHDT, CDR2 YNNKEL (reference sequence). CDR3 loop: CASSHLDRTEAFF. In nucleotides, the CDR3 is TGTGCCAGCAGCCATCTGGACAGAACTGAAGCTTTCTTT.

V is TRBV5-1 and J is TRBJ2-7, with a possible D match to TRBD1 (6 bases). Per the germline V gene, CDR1 is SGHRS and CDR2 is YFSETQ. There are 14 residues in the CDR3. V was trimmed by 3 bases and J by 4 bases, leaving 14 bases between them. The CDR3, as DNA: TGCGCCAGCAGCTGGGGGCCGACGTCTTACGAGCAGTACTTC. This gives the protein CASSWGPTSYEQYF.

This clone came up once. This chain links TRBV4-1 with TRBJ2-1; TRBD2 aligns across 9 bases. This CDR3 spans 19 amino acids. Trimming removed 4 bases from V and 0 bases from J; junction bases left unmatched: 13. Germline values: CDR1 MGHRA, CDR2 YSYEKL. CDR3 loop: CASSPYRGRGGSSYNEQFF. The CDR3 DNA reads as TGCGCCAGCAGCCCCTACCGGGGGCGGGGGGGGAGCTCCTACAATGAGCAGTTCTTC.

The chain combines TRBV19 with TRBJ1-2; 9 bases map to TRBD1. J gave up 2 bases and V 5 bases, and 6 bases lay outside the gene matches. The CDR3 spans 15 residues. CDR1 and CDR2 (germline): LNHDA, SQIVND (reference sequence). CDR3 sequence: CASSAPGQGNYGYTF. Written as DNA, the CDR3 is TGTGCCAGTAGTGCTCCGGGACAGGGCAACTATGGCTACACCTTC.

This chain joins TRBV28 and TRBJ1-2; 11 nucleotides line up with TRBD1. Germline trimming cut 6 bases from V and 3 bases from J; bases unmatched to any gene: 6. Germline-derived CDR1 and CDR2 are MDHEN and SYDVKM. CDR3 length: 15 residues. The CDR3, as DNA: TGTGCCAGCAGGACCTCGGGACAGGGGGACTATGGCTACACCTTC. It codes for CASRTSGQGDYGYTF.

This rearrangement joins TRBV12-3 or TRBV12-4 to TRBJ2-3; no firm D call. The CDR3 contains 12 residues. V shed 5 bases and J shed 4 bases, with 7 bases lying between them. In DNA form, the CDR3 reads TGTGCCAGCAGTCTTTTTTCAGATACGCAGTATTTT. It codes for CASSLFSDTQYF.

V is TRBV3-1 (or the pseudogene TRBV3-2) and J is TRBJ2-2, with 10 bases matching TRBD2. The ends lost 4 bases at V and 4 bases at J; junction bases unmatched: 12. Per germline, CDR1 LGHDT and CDR2 YNNKEL (reference sequence). The CDR3 runs to 18 residues. CDR3 amino acids: CASSPILAGSGGTGELFF. In DNA, the CDR3 is TGTGCCAGCAGCCCGATACTAGCGGGGAGTGGGGGCACCGGGGAGCTGTTTTTT.

This clone occurred a few times. V and J are TRBV5-1 and TRBJ1-2, with TRBD1 identical over 7 bases. The germline V gene has CDR1 SGHRS and CDR2 YFSETQ. CDR3 length: 14 residues. J lost 0 bases, V lost 4 bases, and 3 bases had no gene match. CDR3: CASSRTGTNYGYTF. The CDR3 region has the DNA TGCGCCAGCAGCAGGACAGGTACTAACTATGGCTACACCTTC.

This chain connects TRBV4-1 to TRBJ1-1, with D possibly TRBD1 on 6 matching bases. The ends were cut back, 3 bases at V and 1 base at J, with 15 bases in the middle. The CDR3 is 16 residues long. Germline values: CDR1 MGHRA, CDR2 YSYEKL. The CDR3 bases are TGCGCCAGCAGCCAGGGACAATTCCAGGGGAACACTGAAGCTTTCTTT. Translation: CASSQGQFQGNTEAFF.